These 21 T cell receptor beta chains originate from one sample sequenced in a study of cytomegalovirus exposure and HLA in healthy donors (dated by TCRdb to about 2017). The protocol used for the library was the immunoSEQ multiplex PCR assay. For the multiplex PCR, a mixture combining 60 forward primers for TCR Vbeta segments and 13 reverse primers for TCR Jbeta segments was used. Sourced from immuneACCESS, this table was stored by TCRdb with only in-frame sequences that have V and J called. A share of the clones is absent; for the studies checked, an unresolved V gene accounts for under half, and the remainder has no known explanation. The sample table records about 89,000 clones; about 63% of these occur just once. The top ten hold roughly 6% of the sample. The source material was PBMCs. The receptors stem from a woman in her twenties or thirties in good health and CMV-seronegative.

The chain has TRBV11-2 and TRBJ1-2; unclear D gene. Per germline, CDR1 SGHAT and CDR2 FQNNGV. The CDR3 consists of 13 residues. Trimming left V 2 bases short and J 8 bases short, with 12 bases between. The CDR3 bases are TGTGCCAGCAGCTTAACGGGGTTTGGCGGCTACACCTTC. Protein product: CASSLTGFGGYTF.

This chain links TRBV30 with TRBJ2-1; 7 nucleotides agree with TRBD2. The CDR3 totals 14 residues. Germline V gene data show CDR1 as GTSNPN and CDR2 as SVGIG (reference sequence). The junction had 10 bases not matched to a gene; V was cut back by 2 bases and J by 9 bases. In DNA, the CDR3 is TGTGCCTGGAGTTCCGGCGGGAGCGGGCTTGAGCAGTTCTTC. Amino acids: CAWSSGGSGLEQFF.

Notes on this clone: At one end, the junction sequence differs from germline, possibly due to a read error. The chain uses TRBV6-6 and TRBJ1-2, with 10 bases identical to TRBD1. CDR1 is MNHNY and CDR2 is SVGAGI in the germline V gene (reference sequence). The CDR3 covers 13 residues. DNA for the CDR3: TGTGCCAGCAGTCGCCCGGGACAGGGGTTGTTGGGCTTC. It specifies CASSRPGQGLLGF.

The chain recombines TRBV6-5 with TRBJ2-2; D gene unclear. CDR3 length equals 13 residues. V gave up 6 bases and J gave up 5 bases, with 10 bases separating them. Germline V gene sequence: CDR1 MNHEY, CDR2 SVGAGI. Here the CDR3 DNA reads TGTGCCAGCAGGAGAGGTTGGACCGGGGAGCTGTTTTTT. It encodes CASRRGWTGELFF.

The chain couples TRBV6-1 to TRBJ2-7, with TRBD1 matching over 9 bases. The CDR3 is made up of 14 amino acids. CDR1 and CDR2 (germline): MNHNS, SASEGT. The V segment lost 7 bases and the J segment 3 bases; nucleotides outside the gene matches: 7. The CDR3 is CASKGTGKSYEQYF. The CDR3 DNA sequence: TGTGCCAGCAAGGGGACAGGGAAGAGCTACGAGCAGTACTTC.

The chain recombines TRBV11-1 with TRBJ2-7, with 7 bases matching TRBD2. CDR1 is SGHAT, CDR2 FQDESV, per germline (reference sequence). The CDR3 sequence is 14 residues long. V gave up 2 bases and J gave up 5 bases; unmatched junction bases: 6. The CDR3 DNA reads TGTGCCAGCAGCTTACTGGGAGGGCCTGACGAGCAGTACTTC. Its protein is CASSLLGGPDEQYF. The full variable domain, completed using reference TRBV11-1 and TRBJ2-7, is EAEVAQSPRYKITEKSQAVAFWCDPISGHATLYWYRQILGQGPELLVQFQDESVVDDSQLPKDRFSAERLKGVDSTLKIQPAELGDSAMYLCASSLLGGPDEQYFGPGTRLTVT.

Regarding this clone: A read error may account for a junction end that differs from germline. The chain uses TRBV6-5 and TRBJ2-7, with 10 positions matching TRBD1. The CDR3 is made up of 16 amino acids. Germline lookup yields CDR1 MNHEY and CDR2 SVGAGI. This CDR3 reads CASSYTGQGVSCEQYF. CDR3 DNA: TGTGCCAGCAGTTACACCGGACAGGGGGTATCCTGCGAGCAGTACTTC.

The V call is TRBV27, the J call TRBJ1-5; D gene ambiguous. V was clipped by 6 bases and J by 0 bases, with 12 bases between them. The CDR3 runs to 15 residues. Germline V lookup: CDR1 MNHEY, CDR2 SMNVEV (reference sequence). The CDR3 reads CASSPTVDSNQPQHF. The CDR3 DNA sequence: TGTGCCAGCAGCCCAACAGTAGATAGCAATCAGCCCCAGCATTTT.

This rearrangement joins TRBV9 to TRBJ2-7, with D possibly TRBD2 on 5 matching bases. The CDR3 covers 15 residues. The germline V and J ends were trimmed by 4 bases and 5 bases, with 19 bases remaining between them. Germline CDR1 SGDLS, CDR2 YYNGEE. CDR3 amino acids: CASSIKEGPRDEQYF. The CDR3 DNA follows: TGTGCCAGCAGCATCAAAGAGGGCCCCCGGGACGAGCAGTACTTC.

This clone appeared once. The chain combines TRBV10-3 with TRBJ2-2; the match to TRBD2 covers 7 bases. This CDR3 has 21 amino acids. Unmatched junction bases numbered 18, after V lost 2 bases and J lost 0 bases. Germline loops: CDR1 ENHRY, CDR2 SYGVKD. For the CDR3, the DNA is TGTGCCATCAGTGAGGGGGAGGTACCCTGGGGCGGGGGAGCGAACACCGGGGAGCTGTTTTTT. It yields the protein CAISEGEVPWGGGANTGELFF.

This clone was seen more than once but under ten times. The V and J genes are TRBV18 and TRBJ1-6, with D possibly being TRBD1 (5 bases). Germline assignment: CDR1 KGHSH and CDR2 LQKENI. The length of the CDR3 is 14 residues. V lost 3 bases, J lost 7 bases, and 10 bases lay in between. CDR3 region: CASSPLGGNSPLHF. The CDR3 coding sequence is TGTGCCAGCTCACCTCTGGGGGGGAATTCACCCCTCCACTTT.

A remark on this clone: One end of the junction varies from germline; a read error may be responsible. The V call is TRBV5-6, the J call TRBJ1-1; D is unclear. The germline gives CDR1 SGHDT, CDR2 YYEEEE. The CDR3 runs 14 residues. The CDR3 is CASSLSGLTVEDFF. CDR3 nucleotides: TGTGCCAGCAGCTTGTCTGGACTAACGGTTGAAGATTTCTTT.

The V gene is TRBV9, the J gene TRBJ2-5, with D perhaps matching TRBD2 (6 bases). With 4 bases removed from V and 3 bases from J, the gap between germline ends came to 16 bases. The CDR3 is made up of 15 amino acids. Germline CDR1 reads SGDLS; CDR2 reads YYNGEE. DNA for the CDR3: TGTGCCAGCAGCCCGCGGGGTGGCACGAAAGAGACCCAGTACTTC. Translation gives CASSPRGGTKETQYF.

This clone has only a few counts. The chain joins TRBV2 to TRBJ2-7; D ambiguous. Germline V gives CDR1 SNHLY, CDR2 FYNNEI. Trimming left V 8 bases short and J 4 bases short, with 12 bases between. The CDR3 length is 12 residues. The CDR3 region has the DNA TGTGCCAGCCATACCCGGCGGTACGAGCAGTACTTC. The encoded protein is CASHTRRYEQYF.

The rearrangement links TRBV6-5 to TRBJ1-1; D uncertain. Between the trimmed V and J ends, which lost 2 bases and 2 bases, there was a span of 9 bases. The CDR3 loop spans 14 amino acids. Per the germline V gene, CDR1 is MNHEY and CDR2 is SVGAGI. DNA for the CDR3: TGTGCCAGCAGTTACCGGTTCCCCAACACTGAAGCTTTCTTT. Translating gives CASSYRFPNTEAFF.

This clone was picked up a small number of times. The chain joins TRBV27 to TRBJ1-1, with 10 bases aligning to TRBD1. Germline V CDR1 and CDR2: MNHEY, SMNVEV (reference sequence). The J segment lost 0 bases and the V segment lost 4 bases, leaving 11 bases of the junction unmatched. CDR3 length: 18 residues. CDR3 in DNA: TGTGCCAGCAGTTATTGGACAGGGGGACGGTCGGTGAACACTGAAGCTTTCTTT. It codes for CASSYWTGGRSVNTEAFF.

The chain employs TRBV29-1 and TRBJ2-3, with TRBD1 matching 7 bases. V lost 8 bases, J lost 2 bases, and 7 bases stayed unmatched. From germline, CDR1 is SQVTM and CDR2 ANQGSEA. The CDR3 covers 13 residues. The CDR3 protein is CSLTGDVTDTQYF. In nucleotides, the CDR3 is TGCAGCCTAACAGGGGACGTCACAGATACGCAGTATTTT.

This chain connects TRBV28 to TRBJ1-4; 7 positions agree with TRBD1. V dropped 6 bases and J dropped 4; count of bases not matched to a gene: 8. The CDR3 is 15 residues long. Per the germline V gene, CDR1 is MDHEN and CDR2 is SYDVKM. The CDR3 DNA follows: TGTGCCAGCAGCCGAGGTGGACAGGTTAATGAAAAACTGTTTTTT. Translating gives CASSRGGQVNEKLFF.

This clone was counted a single time. The V and J genes are TRBV6-5 and TRBJ1-2; D ambiguous. CDR1 and CDR2 (germline): MNHEY, SVGAGI. With 6 bases removed from V and 5 bases from J, the gap between germline ends came to 13 bases. The CDR3 runs to 13 residues. This chain's CDR3 is CASRSTSGYGYTF. The DNA for the CDR3 is TGTGCCAGCAGAAGTACCTCAGGTTATGGCTACACCTTC.

This clone was counted once. A read error may produce the germline difference seen at one junction end. V usage is TRBV28 and J usage is TRBJ1-2, with 12 nucleotides matching TRBD1. The CDR3 is 14 amino acids. Per germline, CDR1 MDHEN and CDR2 SYDVKM. As DNA, the CDR3 is TGTGCCAGCTCCCCGGGACAGGGGGCCGCGAATATCAACTTC. The encoded protein is CASSPGQGAANINF.

The chain is built from TRBV29-1 and TRBJ1-5; TRBD1 matches at 10 bases. The ends lost 4 bases at V and 2 bases at J; junction bases unmatched: 2. The CDR3 has 14 residues. Germline values: CDR1 SQVTM, CDR2 ANQGSEA. The CDR3 region is CSVGGTGGNQPQHF. CDR3 sequence (DNA): TGCAGCGTTGGAGGGACAGGGGGCAATCAGCCCCAGCATTTT.